Listed below are T cell receptor beta chains from one sample, sequenced in a study of shared clonotypes between healthy human individuals. The protocol was immunoSEQ multiplex PCR, while the TCRdb copy is restricted to in-frame clones and leaves out a portion. Here the sample spans around 1.4 million clones, approximately 98.5% being singletons. The source material was naive CD4+ T cells sorted from blood. The receptors were gathered from a man aged 25 to 40 in good health. Both conserved end residues are part of each CDR3. D genes are given only for firm matches.

TRBJ1-1 TRBV11-2 . CASSLGRAGWATEAFF
TRBJ1-5 TRBV25-1 . CASSDWSSNQPQHF
TRBJ1-1 TRBV30 TRBD1 CAWATKGAYLNTEAFF
TRBJ1-4 TRBV5-5 . CASSSSYGGEKLFF
TRBJ1-5 TRBV5-5 . CASSLSVGQGPYQPQHF
TRBJ2-3 TRBV5-4 TRBD2 CASRATSPPDTQYF
TRBJ1-2 TRBV7-2 TRBD1 CASSYGTGALYGYTF
TRBJ1-1 TRBV18 . CASSRDTDSAFF
TRBJ2-7 TRBV20-1 . CSARGRYEQYF
TRBJ2-1 TRBV5-1 . CASSFGTRVYNEQFF
TRBJ2-5 TRBV5-5 . CASSLGQEETQYF
TRBJ2-3 TRBV11-2 TRBD2 CASSPSSTSGNTDTQYF
TRBJ2-7 TRBV7-2 TRBD1 CASSLSGTGIHEQYF
TRBJ1-1 TRBV5-4 . CASSFRNREDTEAFF
TRBJ1-2 TRBV7-2 TRBD1 CASSLGDRGMMGYTF
TRBJ2-1 TRBV9 TRBD2 CASSDQREGPRNEQFF
TRBJ1-1 TRBV9 . CASSGTRSAEAFF
TRBJ1-2 TRBV29-1 TRBD1 CSVRDSAWYGYTF
TRBJ2-7 TRBV11-3 TRBD1 CASSLRDRAPYEQYF
TRBJ2-7 TRBV5-1 . CASSPHSGSYEQYF